The entry below describes one TCR beta chain. The entry originates in a study of cytomegalovirus exposure and HLA in healthy donors. 13 Jbeta primers and 60 Vbeta primers were used for the PCR. Measured with immunoSEQ multiplex PCR; TCRdb has only the in-frame clones, and not every one. The sample carries 150,000 to 200,000 clones, around two thirds recorded once. The V gene end was trimmed by 5 bases and the J gene end by 4 bases; junction bases not matched to a gene: 4. CDR1 and CDR2 (germline): SSHAT, FNYEAQ (reference sequence). The CDR3 spans 14 residues. The chain employs TRBV7-7 and TRBJ1-1, with 10 bases identical to TRBD1. The sample consisted of PBMCs. This sequence originates from a man aged 30-40 years in good health and CMV-seropositive. This CDR3 is CASSARDRGTEAFF. In DNA form, the CDR3 reads TGTGCCAGCAGCGCCCGGGACAGGGGCACTGAAGCTTTCTTT. Filled out from reference TRBV7-7 and TRBJ1-1, the complete variable domain reads GAGVSQSPRYKVTKRGQDVTLRCDPISSHATLYWYQQALGQGPEFLTYFNYEAQPDKSGLPSDRFSAERPEGSISTLTIQRTEQRDSAMYRCASSARDRGTEAFFGQGTRLTVV.